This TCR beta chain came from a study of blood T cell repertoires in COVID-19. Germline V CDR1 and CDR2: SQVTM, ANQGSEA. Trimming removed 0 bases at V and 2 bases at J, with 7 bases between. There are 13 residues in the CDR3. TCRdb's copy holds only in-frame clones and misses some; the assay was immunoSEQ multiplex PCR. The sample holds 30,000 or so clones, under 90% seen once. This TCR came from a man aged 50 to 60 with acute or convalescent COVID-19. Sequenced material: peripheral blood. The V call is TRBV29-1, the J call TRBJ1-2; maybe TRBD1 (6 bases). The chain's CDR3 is CSVEDDRNYGYTF. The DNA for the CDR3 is TGCAGCGTTGAAGATGACAGGAACTATGGCTACACCTTC.